This TCR beta chain came from a study of blood T cell repertoires in COVID-19 (TCRdb year 2020). Regarding the research as a whole: The collaborator samples originated in the United States, Italy and Spain and spanned the acute and convalescent phases of COVID-19. The material from the prospective study consisted of cDNA or gDNA derived from T cells, B-cell-depleted T cells, or PBMCs. Deeply sampled blood TCRbeta repertoires from subjects exposed to, actively infected with, or recovered from COVID-19 were included in the dataset. The repertoires were released in a freely available public database intended as a resource for research on the immune response to SARS-CoV-2. Samples were obtained from the ongoing ImmuneRACE study (first 160 participants) and from 1,000 to 1,500 subjects provided by 6 global collaborators. Nearly every sample came with metadata listing a de-identified subject ID, COVID-19 status, age in years and sex. Where HLA class I and class II types were available, the types were taken from metadata supplied by the sample provider, not from assay-based typing.

This clone was found once. Its antigen has not been determined. No much larger clone is present one base from it, and per-base qualities are unavailable. V trim: 2 bases; J trim: 5 bases; unmatched bases: 3. The CDR3 has 17 amino acids, counting the end cysteine and phenylalanine. Kept here is only the CDR3 DNA, which spans 51 bases and is read in frame from base 1. CDR1 and CDR2, looked up from the germline V gene, are MNHEY and SVGEGT. The immunoSEQ Assay, a bias-controlled multiplex PCR, was used to amplify TCRbeta CDR3 regions from genomic DNA. Concerning the study's data processing: Nucleated cell counts per sample were estimated from amplification of reference gene primers within the assay. To quantify the absolute abundance of each unique TCRbeta CDR3 rearrangement, sequence reads were collapsed and filtered. Productive Simpson clonality was computed per sample as the square root of Simpson's diversity index over productive rearrangements. This is the immuneACCESS table as TCRdb keeps it, with only in-frame sequences that have V and J called. A part of the clones is gone; compared with another copy, unresolved V genes explain less than half, and the rest is unexplained. The V and J calls and the clone size are those of that table, but D and trimming were determined from the DNA. For this sample the table gives about 150,000 clones, of which more than 80% were detected only once. Approximately 3% of the sample rests with the top ten.

Broad study findings and their caveats: The amount of clinical and demographic metadata varied by source and participant and was provided uncurated.

Whole blood was collected in K2EDTA tubes by collaborating institutions according to the institutions' own protocols. Collaborator samples were shipped for TCRbeta analysis as frozen whole blood, isolated PBMCs, or DNA extracted from either sample type. This clonotype was obtained from a woman between 55 and 75 years old with active COVID-19. The material sequenced was peripheral blood. Recombination joined TRBV6-2 or TRBV6-3 with TRBJ2-2; 15 nucleotides in the junction match TRBD2. The CDR3 here reads CASSYAGLAGGTGELFF. At the DNA level, the sequence is TGTGCCAGCAGTTACGCGGGACTAGCGGGAGGAACCGGGGAGCTGTTTTTT.